This T cell receptor beta chain stems from a study of identical twins. The CDR3 covers 13 residues. V was shortened by 6 bases and J by 9 bases, with 17 bases between the two germline ends. Each CDR3 protein gets one entry after TCRdb re-called the 5' RACE reads with MiXCR. The sample contains about 690,000 distinct CDR3 sequences, 6.1% of which appear only once. This TCR was sampled from a man younger than 35 in good health. The chain carries TRBV12-3 or TRBV12-4 and TRBJ2-5; D may be TRBD1 (6 bases). The sample consisted of naive T cells sorted from blood. Here the CDR3 reads CASSTGIPAPQYF. In nucleotides, the CDR3 is TGTGCCAGCAGCACAGGGATACCAGCGCCCCAGTACTTC.